A selection of T cell receptor beta chains follows, all from one sample in a study of identical twins. Using its own MiXCR run on the 5' RACE reads, TCRdb lists one record per CDR3 protein. Altogether 1.5 million to 2 million distinct CDR3 sequences are present, 25% to 35% being singletons, with the ten largest covering around 0.3%. Sample: cord blood. The source of these receptors is a newborn girl in good health. Both conserved end residues are trimmed from each CDR3. Fields, in order: D gene, V gene, CDR3 length, CDR3 protein. The D gene is left open where the match is weak.

>-|TRBV6-5|16
ASSYSPPRTARDYGYT
>-|TRBV24-1|14
ATSSGSYLAKNIQY
>-|TRBV20-1|9
SALKNYGYT
>-|TRBV5-1|12
ASSFWDRTDTQY
>TRBD2|TRBV29-1|10
SGAGGRDTQY
>-|TRBV28|14
ASSFLGVGSNYGYT
>-|TRBV5-4|16
ASSLTPGTWGPSDTQY
>TRBD1|TRBV10-3|10
AISGTGGEQY
>TRBD2|TRBV3-1|14
ASSHHGTSYMGTQY
>TRBD1|TRBV6-5|16
ASSYPDRAPKVGSPLH
>-|TRBV7-2|12
ASSGNAYYNEQF
>-|TRBV6-1|12
ASSKRIVAYEQY
>-|TRBV4-1|13
ASSQEGTVNTEAF
>-|TRBV5-6|12
ASSWRPLRYGYT
>TRBD1|TRBV6-1|12
ASPRTGLNTEAF
>TRBD2|TRBV5-1|19
ATSLTLTRTSGRSSYDEQF